A selection of T cell receptor beta chains follows, all from one sample in a study of T cell repertoires in cytomegalovirus infection. The antigens for these receptors are not known. One entry per CDR3 protein, called by TCRdb with MiXCR from the reads. The data show roughly 700,000 distinct CDR3 sequences, around a third seen once. The input for sequencing was cultured PBMCs, taken from culture after CMV antigen stimulation. The receptors shown here come from a human donor in good health (CMV status not recorded). Some clones in this sample may be carry-over from other donors' samples. The CDR3 runs from the conserved cysteine through the conserved F or W. The order of the fields is J gene, V gene, D gene, clone size, CDR3 protein, CDR3 DNA. A D gene is named only where the DNA matches it firmly. A clone size is listed for some rows: how often the clone was seen (once, few, many), or a class if it is expanded.

J gene: TRBJ1-6
V gene: TRBV28
D gene: NA
clone size: NA
CDR3 protein: CASSLGMHNSPLHF
CDR3 DNA: TGTGCCAGCAGTTTGGGCATGCACAATTCACCCCTCCACTTT

J gene: TRBJ2-5
V gene: TRBV7-8
D gene: NA
clone size: NA
CDR3 protein: CASSPWVETQYF
CDR3 DNA: TGTGCCAGCAGCCCATGGGTGGAGACCCAGTACTTC

J gene: TRBJ1-4
V gene: TRBV4-1
D gene: NA
clone size: few
CDR3 protein: CASSRQEIEKLFF
CDR3 DNA: TGCGCCAGCAGCCGACAGGAGATAGAAAAACTGTTTTTT

J gene: TRBJ1-4
V gene: TRBV3-1
D gene: NA
clone size: NA
CDR3 protein: CASSHGPNEKLFF
CDR3 DNA: TGTGCCAGCAGCCATGGACCCAATGAAAAACTGTTTTTT

J gene: TRBJ2-7
V gene: TRBV7-2
D gene: TRBD2
clone size: few
CDR3 protein: CASSAGLAGGEQYF
CDR3 DNA: TGTGCCAGCAGCGCTGGACTAGCCGGCGGCGAGCAGTACTTC

J gene: TRBJ1-1
V gene: TRBV2
D gene: TRBD1
clone size: few
CDR3 protein: CASSIKGAGAFF
CDR3 DNA: TGTGCCAGCAGTATAAAGGGGGCCGGTGCTTTCTTT

J gene: TRBJ1-4
V gene: TRBV7-2
D gene: NA
clone size: NA
CDR3 protein: CASSLGWATTNEKLFF
CDR3 DNA: TGTGCCAGCAGCTTAGGGTGGGCTACAACTAATGAAAAACTGTTTTTT

J gene: TRBJ1-1
V gene: TRBV7-2
D gene: NA
clone size: few
CDR3 protein: CASSLAVGRHTEAFF
CDR3 DNA: TGTGCCAGCAGCTTAGCCGTCGGACGGCACACTGAAGCTTTCTTT

J gene: TRBJ2-7
V gene: TRBV6-1
D gene: NA
clone size: NA
CDR3 protein: CASGRGGRTSIPYEQYF
CDR3 DNA: TGTGCCAGCGGTAGGGGGGGTCGGACCAGTATCCCCTACGAGCAGTACTTC

J gene: TRBJ2-3
V gene: TRBV12-3/TRBV12-4
D gene: NA
clone size: NA
CDR3 protein: CASWGPEKPDTQYF
CDR3 DNA: TGTGCCAGCTGGGGGCCAGAAAAGCCAGATACGCAGTATTTT

J gene: TRBJ2-3
V gene: TRBV20-1
D gene: NA
clone size: few
CDR3 protein: CSASLYLERDTQYF
CDR3 DNA: TGCAGTGCTAGTTTGTACCTCGAACGGGATACGCAGTATTTT

J gene: TRBJ2-5
V gene: TRBV7-6
D gene: NA
clone size: few
CDR3 protein: CASSLGTVTSSRAQETQYF
CDR3 DNA: TGTGCCAGCAGCTTAGGGACCGTGACGTCTTCGAGAGCTCAAGAGACCCAGTACTTC